The source of this T cell receptor beta chain is a study of cytomegalovirus exposure and HLA in healthy donors. V was shortened by 6 bases and J by 3 bases, with 18 bases between the two germline ends. The CDR3 has 16 amino acids. Germline lookup yields CDR1 SNHLY and CDR2 FYNNEI. Regarding the study as a whole: TCR beta V- and J-gene trimming was later associated with a missense DCLRE1C variant.

This PCR relied on a set of 60 Vbeta primers and 13 Jbeta primers. Only in-frame clones appear in the TCRdb table, and some are missing; sequencing was by immunoSEQ multiplex PCR. Among 95,000 to 150,000 clones, approximately 15% were seen once, and the ten largest hold roughly 2%. This clone was seen only a few times. The antigen is unknown. The origin of this receptor is a woman younger than 30 in good health and CMV-seronegative. The chain is built from TRBV2 and TRBJ1-5; D not certain. Input material: PBMCs. The CDR3, as DNA: TGTGCCAGCAGGGAACTCCCACAGATTACCAATCAGCCCCAGCATTTT. This encodes CASRELPQITNQPQHF.